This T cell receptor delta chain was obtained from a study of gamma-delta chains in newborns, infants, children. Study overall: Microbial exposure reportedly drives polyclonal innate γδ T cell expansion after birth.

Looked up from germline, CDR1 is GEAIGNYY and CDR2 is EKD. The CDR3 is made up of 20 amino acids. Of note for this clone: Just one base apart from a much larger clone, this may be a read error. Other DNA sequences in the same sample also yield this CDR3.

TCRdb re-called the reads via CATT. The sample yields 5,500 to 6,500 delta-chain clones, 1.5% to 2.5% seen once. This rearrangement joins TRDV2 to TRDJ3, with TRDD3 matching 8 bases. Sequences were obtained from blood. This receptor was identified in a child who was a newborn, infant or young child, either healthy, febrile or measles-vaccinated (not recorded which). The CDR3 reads CACDTASGGSSSWDTRQMFF. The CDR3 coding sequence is TGTGCCTGTGACACCGCGAGTGGGGGATCCAGCTCCTGGGACACCCGCCAGATGTTTTTC.